The rows below give T cell receptor beta chains drawn from one sample of a study of T cell repertoires in cytomegalovirus infection. TCRdb used MiXCR to reprocess the reads, holding one entry per CDR3 protein. The sample records about 570,000 distinct CDR3 sequences, 35% to 50% being singletons. No antigen has been assigned to these receptors. The specimen was cultured PBMCs, collected from culture after CMV antigen stimulation. These receptors all come from a human donor in good health (CMV status not recorded). Some clones in this sample may be carry-over from other donors' samples. CDR3s include the opening cysteine and the closing phenylalanine or tryptophan. The D gene is left open where the match is weak. Part of the rows lack a size; the others show once, few, many or a class for expanded clones.

d_call j_call clone_size v_call cdr3_aa cdr3_nt
TRBD2 TRBJ2-3 NA TRBV7-4 CASGVAGGDTQYF TGTGCCAGCGGAGTAGCGGGTGGGGATACGCAGTATTTT
NA TRBJ2-3 NA TRBV5-5 CASSLGAPARDTQYF TGTGCCAGCAGCTTAGGGGCCCCCGCCAGGGATACGCAGTATTTT
NA TRBJ1-5 NA TRBV28 CASSPEGGGQPQHF TGTGCCAGCAGCCCCGAAGGGGGAGGGCAGCCCCAGCATTTT
TRBD2 TRBJ2-2 few TRBV11-3 CASSLEGYSGSPPNTGELFF TGTGCCAGCAGCTTAGAAGGTTATAGCGGGAGCCCACCGAACACCGGGGAGCTGTTTTTT
NA TRBJ2-1 few TRBV6-2/TRBV6-3 CASKTDSYNEQFF TGTGCCAGCAAAACGGACAGCTACAATGAGCAGTTCTTC
NA TRBJ1-5 NA TRBV7-2 CASSFSGAPQPQHF TGTGCCAGCAGCTTCTCAGGGGCCCCTCAGCCCCAGCATTTT
TRBD1 TRBJ1-1 NA TRBV20-1 CSARDRVAFF TGCAGTGCTCGGGACAGAGTAGCTTTCTTT
TRBD2 TRBJ2-1 few TRBV7-2 CASSATSGKFF TGTGCCAGCAGCGCCACTAGCGGGAAGTTCTTC
NA TRBJ2-3 NA TRBV11-3 CASSNGGGGPTDTQYF TGTGCCAGCAGCAACGGTGGCGGGGGCCCCACAGATACGCAGTATTTT
NA TRBJ1-2 few TRBV7-9 CASSLVSWGYTF TGTGCCAGCAGCTTAGTCAGCTGGGGCTACACCTTC
NA TRBJ1-1 NA TRBV6-5 CASSYLPARAEAFF TGTGCCAGCAGTTACCTACCCGCTAGGGCTGAAGCTTTCTTT
NA TRBJ1-1 NA TRBV19 CASSIDNQGRTEAIF TGTGCCAGTAGTATAGATAACCAGGGGAGGACTGAAGCTATCTTT
TRBD1 TRBJ2-7 few TRBV5-5 CASSGRQGQAYEQYF TGTGCCAGCAGCGGCCGACAGGGACAAGCCTACGAGCAGTACTTC
NA TRBJ1-1 few TRBV12-3/TRBV12-4 CASSLMLMNTEAFF TGTGCCAGCAGTTTGATGCTCATGAACACTGAAGCTTTCTTT
TRBD1 TRBJ2-1 NA TRBV20-1 CSAARTGVYNEQFF TGCAGTGCTGCACGGACAGGGGTCTACAATGAGCAGTTCTTC
TRBD1 TRBJ1-1 few TRBV7-2 CASSLYRDSNMNTEAFF TGTGCCAGCAGCTTGTACCGGGACAGCAACATGAACACTGAAGCTTTCTTT
NA TRBJ2-7 few TRBV7-6 CASSQEGIYEQYF TGTGCCAGCAGCCAGGAGGGCATCTACGAGCAGTACTTC
NA TRBJ2-7 NA TRBV7-8 CASSLGAVFPVDF TGTGCCAGCAGCTTAGGGGCGGTGTTCCCGGTGGACTTC
NA TRBJ1-1 NA TRBV6-6 CASSLGGLGTEAFF TGTGCCAGCAGCCTTGGGGGGCTGGGCACTGAAGCTTTCTTT
NA TRBJ2-3 few TRBV12-3/TRBV12-4 CASSLWGPIRSTDTQYF TGTGCCAGCAGTTTGTGGGGGCCGATAAGGAGCACAGATACGCAGTATTTT
TRBD2 TRBJ2-3 NA TRBV6-2/TRBV6-3 CASSLQLAGVVDTQYF TGTGCCAGCAGTCTCCAGCTAGCGGGAGTGGTAGATACGCAGTATTTT
NA TRBJ1-2 few TRBV7-2 CASSARTPIYGYTF TGTGCCAGCAGCGCCCGGACACCGATCTATGGCTACACCTTC
NA TRBJ1-1 few TRBV7-9 CASSLGVNEAFF TGTGCCAGCAGCTTAGGAGTAAATGAAGCTTTCTTT
NA TRBJ1-5 once TRBV19 CASSDSDNQPQHF TGTGCCAGTTCTGACAGTGACAATCAGCCCCAGCATTTT
NA TRBJ2-1 many TRBV7-2 CASSLERVGGNEQFF TGTGCCAGCAGCTTAGAAAGGGTAGGAGGGAATGAGCAGTTCTTC
TRBD2 TRBJ2-2 few TRBV6-2/TRBV6-3 CASSYRAGYTGELFF TGTGCCAGCAGTTACAGAGCGGGGTACACCGGGGAGCTGTTTTTT
NA TRBJ2-3 few TRBV19 CASTASRGTDTQYF TGTGCCAGTACCGCCTCTAGGGGCACAGATACGCAGTATTTT
TRBD2 TRBJ2-1 NA TRBV10-3 CAISETSGISGYNEQFF TGTGCCATCAGTGAGACTAGCGGGATCTCTGGCTACAATGAGCAGTTCTTC
NA TRBJ1-5 NA TRBV19 CASSISRTNQPQHF TGTGCCAGTAGTATTTCGCGCACAAATCAGCCCCAGCATTTT
TRBD2 TRBJ2-1 NA TRBV27 CASSFSSGSGEQFF TGTGCCAGCAGTTTCTCCAGCGGGAGTGGTGAGCAGTTCTTC
NA TRBJ2-2 NA TRBV12-3/TRBV12-4 CASSLGRGVTGELFF TGTGCCAGCAGTTTAGGCAGAGGGGTAACCGGGGAGCTGTTTTTT